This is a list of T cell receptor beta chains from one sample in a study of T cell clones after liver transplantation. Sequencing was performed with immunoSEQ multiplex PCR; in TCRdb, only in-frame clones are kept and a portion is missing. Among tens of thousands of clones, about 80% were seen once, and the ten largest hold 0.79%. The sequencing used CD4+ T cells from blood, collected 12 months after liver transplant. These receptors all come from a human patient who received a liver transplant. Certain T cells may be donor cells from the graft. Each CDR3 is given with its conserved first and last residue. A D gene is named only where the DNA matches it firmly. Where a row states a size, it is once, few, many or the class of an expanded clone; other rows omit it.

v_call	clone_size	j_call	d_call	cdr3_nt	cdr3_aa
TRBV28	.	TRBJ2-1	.	TGTGCCAGCAGTTCGGACCACTCCTACAATGAGCAGTTCTTC	CASSSDHSYNEQFF
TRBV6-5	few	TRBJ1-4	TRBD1	TGTGCCAGCAGTTCCGTGACAGGGAGGAAGGAAAAACTGTTTTTT	CASSSVTGRKEKLFF
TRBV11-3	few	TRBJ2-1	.	TGTGCCAGCAGCTTAGGGACTGGGAGCAAATCCAATGAGCAGTTCTTC	CASSLGTGSKSNEQFF
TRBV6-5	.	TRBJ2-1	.	TGTGCCAGCAGTGTGGGACTTTACTACAATGAGCAGTTCTTC	CASSVGLYYNEQFF
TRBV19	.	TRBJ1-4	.	TGTGCCAGTAGAGCCGGGGGCCAGAGAGGTGAAAAACTGTTTTTT	CASRAGGQRGEKLFF
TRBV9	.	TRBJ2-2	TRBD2	TGTGCCAGCACCCGGGCTAGCGGGACTACCCCGAACACCGGGGAGCTGTTTTTT	CASTRASGTTPNTGELFF
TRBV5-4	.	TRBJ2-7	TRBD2	TGTGCCAGCAGCTTGTTTCCGGGACTAGCGACCTACGAGCAGTACTTC	CASSLFPGLATYEQYF
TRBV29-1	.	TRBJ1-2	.	TGCAGCGTTGAGGGGGGGGGCTCAAACTATGGCTACACCTTC	CSVEGGGSNYGYTF
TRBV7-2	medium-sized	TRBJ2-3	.	TGTGCCAGCAGCTTAGGAGTCACAGATACGCAGTATTTT	CASSLGVTDTQYF
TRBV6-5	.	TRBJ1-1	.	TGTGCCAGCAGTGCCAGGGGTGAGATGAACACTGAAGCTTTCTTT	CASSARGEMNTEAFF
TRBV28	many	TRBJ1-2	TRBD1	TGTGCCAGCCTCAAGACAGGGCGGCTTGGCTACACCTTC	CASLKTGRLGYTF
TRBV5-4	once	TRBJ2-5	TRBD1	TGTGCCAGCAGCTTGGGGGGGGGACAGGGAAAAGAGACCCAGTACTTC	CASSLGGGQGKETQYF
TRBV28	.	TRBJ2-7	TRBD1	TGTGCCAGCAGTTCCCGACAGGGTGCGTCGCTCTCCTACGAGCAGTACTTC	CASSSRQGASLSYEQYF
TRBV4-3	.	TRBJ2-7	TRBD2	TGCGCCAGCAGCCAAGCTAGCGGGACCTCCTACGAGCAGTACTTC	CASSQASGTSYEQYF
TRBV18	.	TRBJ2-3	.	TGTGCCAGCTCCCGCCGCTCGGGGGAGGTAGATACGCAGTATTTT	CASSRRSGEVDTQYF